Shown below are 27 T cell receptor beta chains from a single sample sequenced in a study of blood T cell repertoires in COVID-19. TCRdb's table, derived via immunoSEQ multiplex PCR, lists solely in-frame clones and lacks some. The table has roughly 130,000 clones, about 80% seen once. Sequenced input: peripheral blood. The receptor source for this set is a woman older than 75 with acute or convalescent COVID-19.

This clone was found a few times. The chain couples TRBV30 to TRBJ1-5; perhaps TRBD1 as D (5 bases). V lost 1 base and J lost 6, with 10 bases in between. This CDR3 contains 13 residues. The germline CDR1 and CDR2 sequences are GTSNPN and SVGIG (reference sequence). CDR3 bases: TGTGCCTGGAGTGCGGGGGTAGGTCAGCCCCAGCATTTT. Translated: CAWSAGVGQPQHF.

CDR3 DNA: TGTGCCAGCAGTGATCGGCAGGGGGTCAGGCAGCCCCAGCATTTT. It translates to CASSDRQGVRQPQHF. This chain joins TRBV6-4 and TRBJ1-5; TRBD1 aligns across 7 bases. In germline, CDR1 is MRHNA, CDR2 SNTAGT. The CDR3 totals 15 residues. V shed 3 bases and J 7 bases; nucleotides not matched to a gene: 9.

The rearrangement joins TRBV7-9 to TRBJ2-3, with TRBD2 identical over 10 bases. V shed 7 bases, J shed 1 base, and the junction held 5 bases outside the gene matches. The CDR3 has 15 amino acids. Germline V lookup: CDR1 SEHNR, CDR2 FQNEAQ (reference sequence). CDR3 loop: CASTLGLAGTDTQYF. CDR3 DNA: TGTGCCAGCACCCTCGGACTAGCGGGCACAGATACGCAGTATTTT.

The J gene is TRBJ1-6, the V gene TRBV30; 8 nucleotides line up with TRBD1. Germline CDR1 is GTSNPN and CDR2 is SVGIG (reference sequence). There are 13 residues in the CDR3. V dropped 7 bases and J dropped 8; count of bases not matched to a gene: 7. This CDR3 is CASTRGRDSPLHF. The CDR3, as DNA: TGTGCCTCGACCAGGGGGCGTGATTCACCCCTCCACTTT.

The chain has TRBV19 and TRBJ1-1; no reliable D call. Germline values: CDR1 LNHDA, CDR2 SQIVND (reference sequence). This CDR3 spans 14 amino acids. Trimming left V 3 bases short and J 7 bases short, with 15 bases between. CDR3 residues: CASSMGVVGLEAFF. In nucleotides, the CDR3 is TGTGCCAGTAGTATGGGCGTGGTGGGCCTTGAAGCTTTCTTT.

The chain is built from TRBV27 and TRBJ1-6; a possible D gene is TRBD1 (6 bases). Germline loops: CDR1 MNHEY, CDR2 SMNVEV (reference sequence). The CDR3 is 15 residues long. Trimming removed 2 bases from V and 8 bases from J, with 13 bases in between. The CDR3 nucleotides read TGTGCCAGCAGTTTAATGGGGGGGCTTGATTCACCCCTCCACTTT. Encoded protein: CASSLMGGLDSPLHF.

The chain carries TRBV19 and TRBJ1-5; 8 nucleotides agree with TRBD1. From germline, CDR1 is LNHDA and CDR2 SQIVND (reference sequence). The CDR3 spans 16 residues. The J segment lost 3 bases and the V segment lost 2 bases, leaving 6 bases of the junction unmatched. CDR3 protein: CASSIRWTGNNQPQHF. The CDR3 coding sequence is TGTGCCAGTAGTATACGCTGGACAGGGAACAATCAGCCCCAGCATTTT.

The J gene is TRBJ1-5, the V gene TRBV2; no reliable D call. Trimming shortened V by 4 bases and J by 5 bases, and 15 bases separated the two germline ends. Germline V gene sequence: CDR1 SNHLY, CDR2 FYNNEI. This CDR3 is 15 amino acids long. This CDR3 reads CASSGGVGGDQPQHF. CDR3 nucleotides: TGTGCCAGCAGTGGTGGGGTGGGAGGCGATCAGCCCCAGCATTTT. The full variable domain, in which reference TRBV2 and TRBJ1-5 provide the parts outside the CDR3, is EPEVTQTPSHQVTQMGQEVILRCVPISNHLYFYWYRQILGQKVEFLVSFYNNEISEKSEIFDDQFSVERPDGSNFTLKIRSTKLEDSAMYFCASSGGVGGDQPQHFGDGTRLSIL.

Concerning this clone: The same CDR3 is also encoded by other DNA sequences in this sample. The chain carries TRBV7-3 and TRBJ2-1, with TRBD1 identical over 7 bases. Germline lookup yields CDR1 SGHTA and CDR2 FQGTGA. There are 13 residues in the CDR3. V shed 2 bases, J shed 5 bases, and the junction held 0 bases outside the gene matches. CDR3 nucleotides: TGTGCCAGCAGCTTAGACAGGGACAATGAGCAGTTCTTC. This encodes CASSLDRDNEQFF.

The chain uses TRBV9 and TRBJ2-1; 7 nucleotides align to TRBD1. The CDR3 covers 19 residues. Germline V gene lookup returns CDR1 SGDLS and CDR2 YYNGEE. V shed 2 bases, J shed 4 bases, and the junction held 18 bases outside the gene matches. The CDR3: CASSVTTGTRAYGYNEQFF. CDR3 nucleotide sequence: TGTGCCAGCAGCGTTACGACAGGGACAAGGGCTTATGGATACAATGAGCAGTTCTTC. The complete variable domain, with remaining parts taken from reference TRBV9 and TRBJ2-1, reads DSGVTQTPKHLITATGQRVTLRCSPRSGDLSVYWYQQSLDQGLQFLIQYYNGEERAKGNILERFSAQQFPDLHSELNLSSLELGDSALYFCASSVTTGTRAYGYNEQFFGPGTRLTVL.

The chain is built from TRBV11-2 and TRBJ1-6; TRBD1 agrees at 7 bases. V shed 0 bases and J 6 bases; nucleotides not matched to a gene: 8. Germline V gene sequence: CDR1 SGHAT, CDR2 FQNNGV. This CDR3 has 17 residues. The CDR3 sequence: CASSLDRVNRGNSPLHF. The CDR3 nucleotides are TGTGCCAGCAGCTTAGACCGTGTTAACAGGGGTAATTCACCCCTCCACTTT.

This clone was observed once. The chain is built from TRBV18 and TRBJ2-7; 7 bases agree with TRBD2. Germline V gene data show CDR1 as KGHSH and CDR2 as LQKENI. The CDR3 is 17 amino acids. V trimming: 3 bases; J trimming: 2 bases; junction bases outside the gene matches: 13. The CDR3: CASSPGLGAGLPYEQYF. The CDR3 nucleotides are TGTGCCAGCTCACCGGGATTAGGAGCGGGGCTGCCCTACGAGCAGTACTTC.

The rearrangement joins TRBV7-8 to TRBJ2-2; tentative D call: TRBD1 (5 bases). The CDR3 extends over 15 amino acids. With 2 bases removed from V and 0 bases from J, the gap between germline ends came to 7 bases. Germline V CDR1 and CDR2: SGHVS, FQNEAQ. As DNA, the CDR3 is TGTGCCAGCAGCTTACAGGGCGCGAACACCGGGGAGCTGTTTTTT. It translates to CASSLQGANTGELFF.

Here the CDR3 DNA reads TGTGCCAGCAGTTGGGGGCAGCTACAAGAGACCCAGTACTTC. Its protein is CASSWGQLQETQYF. J is TRBJ2-5 and V is TRBV6-5, with a tentative D call TRBD1 (6 bases). Per the germline V gene, CDR1 is MNHEY and CDR2 is SVGAGI. The V gene lost 4 bases and the J gene lost 2 bases, with 11 bases spanning the gap. The CDR3 is 14 residues long.

This clone was seen just once. This chain connects TRBV7-8 to TRBJ2-1; D not resolved. The germline gives CDR1 SGHVS, CDR2 FQNEAQ. The CDR3 extends over 21 amino acids. The V end was cut by 1 base, the J end by 0 bases, with 25 bases between. The CDR3 coding sequence is TGTGCCAGCAGCTTAGTTCGTGTGTCCGGCTGGGCCCTCCCCTCCTACAATGAGCAGTTCTTC. Residues: CASSLVRVSGWALPSYNEQFF.

The genes are TRBV21-1 and TRBJ2-5; TRBD1 is taken as the D call from the table, unchecked against the DNA. TRBV21-1 is deemed a pseudogene. CDR3 length equals 16 residues. CDR3 bases: TGTGCCAGCAGCAAATCTGAGCCAGGGCCAGGTGAGACCCAGTACTTC. Translating it yields CASSKSEPGPGETQYF.

The rearrangement links TRBV20-1 to TRBJ2-5; perhaps TRBD1 as D (5 bases). Germline V gene data show CDR1 as DFQATT and CDR2 as SNEGSKA (reference sequence). The CDR3 runs 13 residues. The ends were cut back, 3 bases at V and 3 bases at J, with 11 bases in the middle. CDR3 in DNA: TGCAGTGCTAGTTTCGGCAGGGAAGAGACCCAGTACTTC. As protein: CSASFGREETQYF.

The V gene is TRBV9, the J gene TRBJ2-7, with D possibly matching TRBD1 (5 bases). Germline V CDR1 and CDR2: SGDLS, YYNGEE. V was clipped by 0 bases and J by 4 bases, with 14 bases between them. CDR3 length: 15 residues. CDR3 sequence reads: CASSVASGAQYEQYF. CDR3 nucleotide sequence: TGTGCCAGCAGCGTAGCGAGTGGGGCCCAGTACGAGCAGTACTTC.

V gene TRBV28 combines with J gene TRBJ1-2, with 8 bases that match TRBD1. The CDR3 runs 13 residues. V gave up 2 bases and J gave up 6 bases; unmatched junction bases: 2. Germline-derived CDR1 and CDR2 are MDHEN and SYDVKM. CDR3 nucleotide sequence: TGTGCCAGCAGTTTAGGCAGGGGGCATGGCTACACCTTC. It is translated as CASSLGRGHGYTF.

The J gene is TRBJ1-2, the V gene TRBV15, with a weak D call TRBD1 (5 bases). Per germline, CDR1 LNHNV and CDR2 YYDKDF (reference sequence). V lost 3 bases and J lost 4, with 18 bases in between. This CDR3 spans 16 amino acids. DNA of the CDR3: TGTGCCACCAGCAGCCCGATCACGGGGGTTGGCTATGGCTACACCTTC. It specifies CATSSPITGVGYGYTF. The whole variable domain, filled in from reference TRBV15 and TRBJ1-2, reads DAMVIQNPRYQVTQFGKPVTLSCSQTLNHNVMYWYQQKSSQAPKLLFHYYDKDFNNEADTPDNFQSRRPNTSFCFLDIRSPGLGDTAMYLCATSSPITGVGYGYTFGSGTRLTVV.

This chain joins TRBV12-3 or TRBV12-4 and TRBJ1-1; TRBD1 might be the D (5 bases). V lost 3 bases and J lost 0, with 5 bases in between. CDR3 length: 13 amino acids. The CDR3 DNA reads TGTGCCAGCAGTTTGGGGCTGAACACTGAAGCTTTCTTT. The encoded protein is CASSLGLNTEAFF.

The V and J genes are TRBV5-1 and TRBJ1-2, with unresolved D. From germline, CDR1 is SGHRS and CDR2 YFSETQ. V was clipped by 0 bases and J by 5 bases, with 11 bases between them. The CDR3 extends over 14 amino acids. The CDR3 protein is CASSLDVAGYGYTF. For the CDR3, the DNA is TGCGCCAGCAGCTTGGATGTAGCGGGGTATGGCTACACCTTC.

The rearrangement links TRBV5-4 to TRBJ2-5; 7 bases line up with TRBD1. Germline V gene data show CDR1 as SGHNT and CDR2 as YYREEE (reference sequence). The junction had 2 bases not matched to a gene; V was cut back by 6 bases and J by 0 bases. The CDR3 has 13 residues. In DNA form, the CDR3 reads TGTGCCAGCAACACAGGGGACCAAGAGACCCAGTACTTC. Amino acids: CASNTGDQETQYF. The full variable domain, rest sourced from reference TRBV5-4 and TRBJ2-5, is ETGVTQSPTHLIKTRGQQVTLRCSSQSGHNTVSWYQQALGQGPQFIFQYYREEENGRGNFPPRFSGLQFPNYSSELNVNALELDDSALYLCASNTGDQETQYFGPGTRLLVL.

This clone was recorded only once. The chain uses TRBV3-1 (or the pseudogene TRBV3-2) and TRBJ1-1, with D possibly being TRBD1 (5 bases). V lost 0 bases and J 5 bases, leaving 10 bases between the germline ends. Germline lookup yields CDR1 LGHDT and CDR2 YNNKEL (reference sequence). The CDR3 is 14 residues long. The CDR3 DNA sequence: TGTGCCAGCAGCCAAGAGGGGGGAGGAACTGAAGCTTTCTTT. Translating gives CASSQEGGGTEAFF.

The CDR3 here is CASSSVKRGGGEQFF. The CDR3 DNA sequence: TGTGCCAGCAGCTCTGTGAAGCGGGGGGGAGGGGAGCAGTTCTTC. The rearrangement joins TRBV7-2 to TRBJ2-1; 10 bases match TRBD2. The CDR3 has 15 amino acids. V shed 4 bases, J shed 10 bases, and the junction held 10 bases outside the gene matches. Germline V lookup: CDR1 SGHTA, CDR2 FQGNSA.

CDR3 DNA: TGTGCCAGCAGCTTAGCAGGCAGGGGGCACTATGGCTACACCTTC. This translates into CASSLAGRGHYGYTF. This chain links TRBV11-2 with TRBJ1-2; the match to TRBD1 covers 8 bases. V lost 1 base, J lost 3 bases, and 4 bases stayed unmatched. This CDR3 region has 15 residues. Per the germline V gene, CDR1 is SGHAT and CDR2 is FQNNGV.

The chain couples TRBV5-1 to TRBJ2-2, with D perhaps matching TRBD2 (6 bases). This CDR3 spans 16 amino acids. The germline V and J ends were trimmed by 0 bases and 3 bases, with 12 bases remaining between them. Germline V gene data show CDR1 as SGHRS and CDR2 as YFSETQ. CDR3 amino acids: CASSLEPRGDTGELFF. Written as DNA, the CDR3 is TGCGCCAGCAGCTTGGAACCCCGCGGGGACACCGGGGAGCTGTTTTTT.